Presented here are 30 T cell receptor beta chains from one specimen sequenced in a study of blood T cell repertoires in COVID-19. Profiled with immunoSEQ multiplex PCR; TCRdb holds only in-frame clones, not every one. The sample consists of 45,000 to 65,000 clones, 85% to 90% of them appearing once. Sequenced sample: peripheral blood. The receptor source for this set is a human donor in a cohort sampled during active COVID-19.

This clone appeared once. This chain uses TRBV7-3 with TRBJ1-1; D is ambiguous. Germline V lookup: CDR1 SGHTA, CDR2 FQGTGA. V dropped 3 bases and J dropped 0 bases, with 8 bases sitting between them. CDR3 length: 14 amino acids. CDR3 in DNA: TGTGCCAGCAGCTTTCAGGCCCTGAACACTGAAGCTTTCTTT. This gives the protein CASSFQALNTEAFF. The complete variable domain, with remaining parts taken from reference TRBV7-3 and TRBJ1-1, reads GAGVSQTPSNKVTEKGKYVELRCDPISGHTALYWYRQSLGQGPEFLIYFQGTGAADDSGLPNDRFFAVRPEGSVSTLKIQRTERGDSAVYLCASSFQALNTEAFFGQGTRLTVV.

This chain links TRBV11-3 with TRBJ2-1, with 13 bases fitting TRBD2. This CDR3 region has 18 residues. The V and J ends lost 4 bases and 6 bases, in that order; junction bases with no gene match: 12. Germline V gives CDR1 SGHNT, CDR2 YENEEA. The CDR3 sequence: CASSSGLAGALATNEQFF. As DNA, the CDR3 is TGTGCCAGCAGCTCAGGACTAGCGGGAGCGTTGGCGACCAATGAGCAGTTCTTC.

The chain links TRBV7-9 to TRBJ1-1; perhaps TRBD1 as D (6 bases). V was clipped by 5 bases and J by 1 base, with 17 bases between them. This CDR3 contains 16 residues. Germline-derived CDR1 and CDR2 are SEHNR and FQNEAQ (reference sequence). This CDR3 reads CASSNQGFSWNTEAFF. Here the CDR3 DNA reads TGTGCCAGCAGCAACCAGGGGTTTTCATGGAACACTGAAGCTTTCTTT.

This sequence joins TRBV2 and TRBJ1-2; D not resolved. The CDR3 is 13 amino acids. Between the trimmed V and J ends, which lost 5 bases and 7 bases, there was a span of 14 bases. Germline CDR1 SNHLY, CDR2 FYNNEI. As DNA, the CDR3 is TGTGCCAGCAGTACCGACGGAGGAGGTGGCTACACCTTC. The encoded protein is CASSTDGGGGYTF.

The V gene is TRBV10-1, the J gene TRBJ2-2; the match to TRBD1 covers 8 bases. Germline V CDR1 and CDR2: WNHNN, SYGVQD (reference sequence). The CDR3 has 14 amino acids. V was pared by 5 bases and J by 5 bases, with 4 bases of the junction left unmatched. The CDR3 DNA reads TGCGCCAGCAGTCTAGGGGACAGGACCGGGGAGCTGTTTTTT. Translation gives CASSLGDRTGELFF.

This clone was seen only once. This CDR3 reads CASSPGQGNEKLFF. In DNA, the CDR3 is TGTGCCAGCAGCCCCGGACAGGGGAATGAAAAACTGTTTTTT. The chain combines TRBV11-2 with TRBJ1-4, with 9 bases identical to TRBD1. The germline V gene has CDR1 SGHAT and CDR2 FQNNGV. The CDR3 spans 14 residues. The ends lost 5 bases at V and 5 bases at J; junction bases unmatched: 3.

This rearrangement joins TRBV6-5 to TRBJ1-1, with D possibly matching TRBD1 (6 bases). This CDR3 is built from 15 residues. CDR1 is MNHEY and CDR2 is SVGAGI in the germline V gene. The germline V and J ends were trimmed by 1 base and 3 bases, with 12 bases remaining between them. CDR3 in DNA: TGTGCCAGCAGTTACTGGGGGGGGGCGGACACTGAAGCTTTCTTT. Its translation is CASSYWGGADTEAFF.

The rearrangement joins TRBV7-8 to TRBJ2-2; 10 bases match TRBD1. Losses at the gene ends were 3 bases for V and 4 bases for J; bases not matched to a gene: 8. CDR1 is SGHVS and CDR2 is FQNEAQ in the germline V gene. The CDR3 covers 17 residues. The CDR3 sequence is CASSFSRDRGRTGELFF. Here the CDR3 DNA reads TGTGCCAGCAGCTTTAGCCGGGACAGGGGCCGCACCGGGGAGCTGTTTTTT.

V is TRBV5-1 and J is TRBJ2-1; possible D gene TRBD1, 5 bases. Trimming pared 0 bases from V and 6 bases from J, leaving 19 bases between. The CDR3 is made up of 17 amino acids. The germline CDR1 and CDR2 sequences are SGHRS and YFSETQ. CDR3 loop: CASSLGVTRYGANEQFF. CDR3 DNA: TGCGCCAGCAGCTTGGGGGTGACACGATATGGGGCCAATGAGCAGTTCTTC.

Of note for this clone: The sample has other DNA sequences that encode this CDR3 too. The V gene is TRBV19, the J gene TRBJ1-1, with 7 bases lining up with TRBD1. Germline V gene data show CDR1 as LNHDA and CDR2 as SQIVND (reference sequence). The CDR3 has 13 residues. V lost 4 bases to trimming and J lost 4 bases; unmatched junction nucleotides: 3. CDR3 coding DNA: TGTGCCAGTAGTAGTAACAGGGGCACTGAAGCTTTCTTT. This gives the protein CASSSNRGTEAFF. Complete variable domain (other parts from reference TRBV19 and TRBJ1-1): DGGITQSPKYLFRKEGQNVTLSCEQNLNHDAMYWYRQDPGQGLRLIYYSQIVNDFQKGDIAEGYSVSREKKESFPLTVTSAQKNPTAFYLCASSSNRGTEAFFGQGTRLTVV.

The chain has TRBV6-4 and TRBJ1-2; D is ambiguous. The V and J ends lost 4 bases and 3 bases respectively, with 9 bases between them. Germline V gene sequence: CDR1 MRHNA, CDR2 SNTAGT. This CDR3 has 13 amino acids. CDR3 sequence: CASSGEPDYGYTF. Here the CDR3 DNA reads TGTGCCAGCAGTGGGGAGCCCGACTATGGCTACACCTTC.

The chain employs TRBV7-2 and TRBJ1-2; TRBD1 aligns across 8 bases. Trimming removed 6 bases from V and 0 bases from J; junction bases left unmatched: 15. From germline, CDR1 is SGHTA and CDR2 FQGNSA. This CDR3 region has 18 residues. As DNA, the CDR3 is TGTGCCAGCAGGTCCAGATCGGCAGGGGGCGTAACTAACTATGGCTACACCTTC. It translates to CASRSRSAGGVTNYGYTF. Together with reference TRBV7-2 and TRBJ1-2, the CDR3 gives the full variable domain: GAGVSQSPSNKVTEKGKDVELRCDPISGHTALYWYRQSLGQGLEFLIYFQGNSAPDKSGLPSDRFSAERTGGSVSTLTIQRTQQEDSAVYLCASRSRSAGGVTNYGYTFGSGTRLTVV.

This chain connects TRBV30 to TRBJ2-5, with D perhaps TRBD2 (5 bases). The CDR3 has 15 residues. The V and J ends lost 1 base and 5 bases respectively, with 17 bases between them. The germline gives CDR1 GTSNPN, CDR2 SVGIG (reference sequence). The CDR3 bases are TGTGCCTGGAGTGGAGGCGAGGGCCCAAGGGAGACCCAGTACTTC. Amino acid sequence: CAWSGGEGPRETQYF.

This clone was seen once. V is TRBV5-5 and J is TRBJ1-2, with D perhaps TRBD1 (5 bases). Germline lookup yields CDR1 SGHKS and CDR2 YYEKEE (reference sequence). This CDR3 contains 15 residues. V lost 4 bases and J 2 bases, leaving 15 bases between the germline ends. The CDR3 spells CASSRVRGENYGYTF. CDR3 DNA: TGTGCCAGCAGCCGGGTTCGGGGGGAGAACTATGGCTACACCTTC.

The rearrangement uses TRBV6-5 and TRBJ2-7; the D gene is possibly TRBD2 (5 bases). Germline values: CDR1 MNHEY, CDR2 SVGAGI. The CDR3 spans 14 residues. V was pared by 2 bases and J by 3 bases, with 11 bases between. This CDR3 is CASSYGSEGYEQYF. Written as DNA, the CDR3 is TGTGCCAGCAGTTACGGCAGTGAGGGCTACGAGCAGTACTTC.

The V gene is TRBV20-1, the J gene TRBJ1-1; D remains ambiguous. This CDR3 is built from 11 residues. Germline CDR1 DFQATT, CDR2 SNEGSKA (reference sequence). The V end lost 5 bases, the J end lost 1 base, and 5 bases lay between the germline ends. The CDR3: CSARENTEAFF. The CDR3 nucleotides are TGCAGTGCTCGGGAGAACACTGAAGCTTTCTTT.

The genes are TRBV7-8 and TRBJ2-2, with TRBD2 identical over 7 bases. Germline loops: CDR1 SGHVS, CDR2 FQNEAQ. This CDR3 is 17 amino acids long. The V gene end was trimmed by 3 bases and the J gene end by 7 bases; junction bases not matched to a gene: 14. The CDR3 nucleotides read TGTGCCAGCAGCTTTACTGCTCTGGCGGGGGACGGCGGGGAGCTGTTTTTT. This codes for CASSFTALAGDGGELFF.

Here the CDR3 DNA reads TGTGCCAGCAGCTCACCCTGGAGCAAAAACATTCAGTACTTC. Translation: CASSSPWSKNIQYF. This rearrangement joins TRBV7-2 to TRBJ2-4; D gene uncertain. The CDR3 loop spans 14 amino acids. Per the germline V gene, CDR1 is SGHTA and CDR2 is FQGNSA. Trimming took 4 bases from V and 3 from J, leaving 10 bases between them.

In DNA form, the CDR3 reads TGTGCCAGCAGTGTAAATGTGAACACTGAAGCTTTCTTT. It encodes CASSVNVNTEAFF. The chain combines TRBV6-4 with TRBJ1-1; no reliable D call. The germline CDR1 and CDR2 sequences are MRHNA and SNTAGT. This CDR3 contains 13 residues. Between the trimmed V and J ends, which lost 4 bases and 0 bases, there was a span of 6 bases.

The gene calls are TRBV7-3 and TRBJ2-6; a weak D match, TRBD1 (6 bases). The CDR3 is 17 residues long. Deletions cut 3 bases from V and 0 bases from J, with 12 bases between. Germline CDR1 is SGHTA and CDR2 is FQGTGA. As DNA, the CDR3 is TGTGCCAGCAGCTTCCCCGGGACAAACTCTGGGGCCAACGTCCTGACTTTC. It yields the protein CASSFPGTNSGANVLTF.

CDR3 sequence: CASSDSGSTDTQYF. For the CDR3, the DNA is TGTGCCAGCAGTGATTCGGGAAGCACAGATACGCAGTATTTT. J is TRBJ2-3 and V is TRBV25-1; TRBD2 might be the D (5 bases). Trimming removed 3 bases from V and 0 bases from J, with 7 bases in between. This CDR3 region has 14 residues. CDR1 MGHDK and CDR2 SYGVNS come from the germline V gene.

The chain has TRBV4-3 and TRBJ1-5; D is uncertain. CDR1 is LGHNA and CDR2 is YSLEER in the germline V gene. This CDR3 comprises 17 residues. Trimming removed 1 base from V and 0 bases from J, with 13 bases in between. CDR3 bases: TGCGCCAGCAGCCAAGGGCTCACAGAGTATAGCAATCAGCCCCAGCATTTT. Residues: CASSQGLTEYSNQPQHF.

This clone showed up just once. V usage is TRBV6-2 or TRBV6-3 and J usage is TRBJ2-7; 7 bases match TRBD1. This CDR3 comprises 15 residues. Germline CDR1 MNHEY, CDR2 SVGEGT. Germline trimming cut 4 bases from V and 0 bases from J; bases unmatched to any gene: 6. In DNA, the CDR3 is TGTGCCAGCAGTTCCTCGTGGACAGGCTCCTACGAGCAGTACTTC. It specifies CASSSSWTGSYEQYF.

The chain employs TRBV28 and TRBJ2-5; 13 positions agree with TRBD2. The V segment lost 5 bases and the J segment 5 bases; nucleotides outside the gene matches: 5. Germline V gives CDR1 MDHEN, CDR2 SYDVKM. There are 15 residues in the CDR3. In nucleotides, the CDR3 is TGTGCCAGCAGTCCCGGACTAGCGGGGGTGGAGACCCAGTACTTC. Amino acid sequence: CASSPGLAGVETQYF.

The chain links TRBV7-2 to TRBJ2-5; 9 bases are shared with TRBD1. Trimming at V came to 5 bases and at J to 9 bases, leaving 13 bases not matched to a gene. The CDR3 spans 15 residues. Germline V gives CDR1 SGHTA, CDR2 FQGNSA. The CDR3 protein is CASSTGTGTVGAQYF. The CDR3 DNA reads as TGTGCCAGCAGCACCGGGACAGGGACGGTGGGAGCCCAGTACTTC.

V gene TRBV9 combines with J gene TRBJ2-2, with 9 bases fitting TRBD1. CDR3 length: 17 amino acids. Trimming cost V 4 bases and J 4 bases; bases outside gene matches: 11. The germline V gene has CDR1 SGDLS and CDR2 YYNGEE. This CDR3 reads CASSPLRDRVGTGELFF. CDR3 coding DNA: TGTGCCAGCAGCCCCCTACGGGACAGGGTGGGCACCGGGGAGCTGTTTTTT. Supplemented by reference TRBV9 and TRBJ2-2, the full variable domain reads DSGVTQTPKHLITATGQRVTLRCSPRSGDLSVYWYQQSLDQGLQFLIQYYNGEERAKGNILERFSAQQFPDLHSELNLSSLELGDSALYFCASSPLRDRVGTGELFFGEGSRLTVL.

This chain links TRBV6-4 with TRBJ2-1, with 8 bases aligning to TRBD1. CDR1 MRHNA and CDR2 SNTAGT come from the germline V gene. J was trimmed by 0 bases and V by 5 bases; bases with no gene match: 6. The CDR3 has 16 amino acids. The CDR3 region has the DNA TGTGCCAGCAGTCTAAGTACAGGGGGCTCCTACAATGAGCAGTTCTTC. It specifies CASSLSTGGSYNEQFF.

This chain connects TRBV25-1 to TRBJ2-5; 10 nucleotides line up with TRBD2. The germline V gene has CDR1 MGHDK and CDR2 SYGVNS. The CDR3 extends over 15 amino acids. The J segment lost 7 bases and the V segment lost 4 bases, leaving 9 bases of the junction unmatched. Here the CDR3 reads CASSASSGRGGTQYF. The CDR3 DNA reads TGTGCCAGCAGTGCCTCTAGCGGGAGAGGGGGGACCCAGTACTTC.

The chain uses TRBV30 and TRBJ1-4; D might be TRBD1 (6 bases). This CDR3 has 14 amino acids. Between the trimmed V and J ends, which lost 2 bases and 5 bases, there was a span of 12 bases. From germline, CDR1 is GTSNPN and CDR2 SVGIG (reference sequence). In DNA form, the CDR3 reads TGTGCCTGGAGTATTAGGACAGAGAATGAAAAACTGTTTTTT. Amino acid sequence: CAWSIRTENEKLFF.

This clone was seen once. The chain joins TRBV7-2 to TRBJ1-3; 10 bases line up with TRBD1. V was pared by 5 bases and J by 7 bases, with 8 bases of the junction left unmatched. The germline V gene encodes CDR1 SGHTA and CDR2 FQGNSA. The CDR3 is 15 amino acids. The CDR3 reads CASSIPGTGVNTIYF. CDR3 sequence (DNA): TGTGCCAGCAGCATCCCAGGGACAGGGGTGAACACCATATATTTT. Looking up the rest from reference TRBV7-2 and TRBJ1-3 gives the full variable domain: GAGVSQSPSNKVTEKGKDVELRCDPISGHTALYWYRQSLGQGLEFLIYFQGNSAPDKSGLPSDRFSAERTGGSVSTLTIQRTQQEDSAVYLCASSIPGTGVNTIYFGEGSWLTVV.